The sequence of this T cell receptor beta chain was determined in a study of blood T cell repertoires in COVID-19. V dropped 1 base and J dropped 5; count of bases not matched to a gene: 3. This CDR3 comprises 14 residues. Germline V gene sequence: CDR1 SGHDT, CDR2 YYEEEE. Sequencing used immunoSEQ multiplex PCR; TCRdb keeps in-frame clones, though not all of them. The profile shows some 77,000 clones, about 80% of them singletons. The chain is built from TRBV5-6 and TRBJ2-5; 9 bases line up with TRBD1. Sequencing used peripheral blood. This sequence was found in a man aged 65 to 79 with acute or convalescent COVID-19. CDR3 nucleotide sequence: TGTGCCAGCAGCTTGCCGGGACAGGGCGAGACCCAGTACTTC. This sequence encodes CASSLPGQGETQYF.